These T cell receptor beta chains were read from a single sample in a study of identifying expanded T cells in peripheral blood. Sequenced by immunoSEQ multiplex PCR; TCRdb stores in-frame clones only, minus some. The table has more than 75,000 clones, around nine tenths seen once; the top ten hold about 4%. The sequenced material came from blood. The receptor set was obtained from a person aged 18-69 years in good health. Each CDR3 is given with its conserved first and last residue. The order of the fields is V gene, CDR3 length, D gene, clone size, J gene, CDR3 DNA, CDR3 protein. D genes are given only for firm matches. The size of a clone is reported for some rows only, either as once, few or many, or as a class for expanded clones.

V gene: TRBV7-9; CDR3 length: 13; D gene: .; clone size: .; J gene: TRBJ2-7; CDR3 DNA: TGTGCCAGCAGCGCGAGACAGACCCGCGAGCAGTACTTC; CDR3 protein: CASSARQTREQYF
V gene: TRBV7-2; CDR3 length: 12; D gene: .; clone size: .; J gene: TRBJ2-7; CDR3 DNA: TGTGCCAGCAGCTTAAGTGCCTACGAGCAGTACTTC; CDR3 protein: CASSLSAYEQYF
V gene: TRBV7-2; CDR3 length: 15; D gene: TRBD2; clone size: .; J gene: TRBJ2-5; CDR3 DNA: TGTGCCAGCAGCCCGGGAGGTAGGGCCCAAGAGACCCAGTACTTC; CDR3 protein: CASSPGGRAQETQYF
V gene: TRBV5-6; CDR3 length: 14; D gene: TRBD1; clone size: .; J gene: TRBJ1-2; CDR3 DNA: TGTGCCAGCAGCTGGGACAGGGGTATCTATGGCTACACCTTC; CDR3 protein: CASSWDRGIYGYTF
V gene: TRBV2; CDR3 length: 16; D gene: TRBD2; clone size: .; J gene: TRBJ2-5; CDR3 DNA: TGTGCCAGCAGTGGGCCTAGCGGGGGGGCCTTAGAGACCCAGTACTTC; CDR3 protein: CASSGPSGGALETQYF
V gene: TRBV21-1; CDR3 length: 16; D gene: .; clone size: .; J gene: TRBJ2-3; CDR3 DNA: TGTGCCAGCAGCAGTGGGGGGACGACAGGAACAGATACGCAGTATTTT; CDR3 protein: CASSSGGTTGTDTQYF
V gene: TRBV29-1; CDR3 length: 14; D gene: .; clone size: .; J gene: TRBJ1-1; CDR3 DNA: TGCAGCGTTGAGGGGCGGCAGGGAGGGACTGAAGCTTTCTTT; CDR3 protein: CSVEGRQGGTEAFF
V gene: TRBV30; CDR3 length: 13; D gene: TRBD2; clone size: .; J gene: TRBJ2-7; CDR3 DNA: TGTGCCTGGTCTCCCGGGGGGGGCTACGAGCAGTACTTC; CDR3 protein: CAWSPGGGYEQYF
V gene: TRBV28; CDR3 length: 13; D gene: .; clone size: .; J gene: TRBJ2-5; CDR3 DNA: TGTGCCAGCAACGGGGGACTTCCCGGGGCCCAGTACTTC; CDR3 protein: CASNGGLPGAQYF
V gene: TRBV9; CDR3 length: 15; D gene: TRBD2; clone size: .; J gene: TRBJ2-3; CDR3 DNA: TGTGCCAGCAGCGTAAGCGGGGCCAGCACAGATACGCAGTATTTT; CDR3 protein: CASSVSGASTDTQYF
V gene: TRBV27; CDR3 length: 14; D gene: .; clone size: .; J gene: TRBJ2-3; CDR3 DNA: TGTGCCAGCAGTTACGGGGGTAGCGCAGATACGCAGTATTTT; CDR3 protein: CASSYGGSADTQYF
V gene: TRBV12-2; CDR3 length: 13; D gene: .; clone size: once; J gene: TRBJ2-1; CDR3 DNA: TGTGCAAGTCGCTTAAGCCGAGTCGGGGAGCAGTTCTTC; CDR3 protein: CASRLSRVGEQFF
V gene: TRBV7-2; CDR3 length: 15; D gene: .; clone size: once; J gene: TRBJ1-5; CDR3 DNA: TGTGCCAGCAGCTTATATCTGGGAAGCAATCAGCCCCAGCATTTT; CDR3 protein: CASSLYLGSNQPQHF
V gene: TRBV7-3; CDR3 length: 15; D gene: TRBD2; clone size: .; J gene: TRBJ2-7; CDR3 DNA: TGTGCCAGCAGCTTACAAGCGGGAGGCCCCTACGAGCAGTACTTC; CDR3 protein: CASSLQAGGPYEQYF
V gene: TRBV6-5; CDR3 length: 11; D gene: .; clone size: once; J gene: TRBJ2-7; CDR3 DNA: TGTGCCAGCAGTTCCAGGGTCGAGCAGTACTTC; CDR3 protein: CASSSRVEQYF
V gene: TRBV28; CDR3 length: 17; D gene: TRBD2; clone size: .; J gene: TRBJ2-3; CDR3 DNA: TGTGCCAGCAGTTCCCTCTCCGGGAGGGGGGGCACAGATACGCAGTATTTT; CDR3 protein: CASSSLSGRGGTDTQYF
V gene: TRBV5-1; CDR3 length: 16; D gene: .; clone size: .; J gene: TRBJ2-5; CDR3 DNA: TGCGCCAGCAGCTTGGAGGGCGGGGGCCCCCAAGAGACCCAGTACTTC; CDR3 protein: CASSLEGGGPQETQYF
V gene: TRBV18; CDR3 length: 16; D gene: .; clone size: once; J gene: TRBJ1-1; CDR3 DNA: TGTGCCAGCTCACGAGGACAAGGCACCATGAACACTGAAGCTTTCTTT; CDR3 protein: CASSRGQGTMNTEAFF
V gene: TRBV27; CDR3 length: 15; D gene: TRBD1; clone size: .; J gene: TRBJ1-5; CDR3 DNA: TGTGCCAGTTCAGAATCGACAGGGTACGGGGAGCCCCAGCATTTT; CDR3 protein: CASSESTGYGEPQHF
V gene: TRBV5-6; CDR3 length: 12; D gene: .; clone size: .; J gene: TRBJ1-2; CDR3 DNA: TGTGCCAGCAGCATGGGCGGGCGTGGCTACACCTTC; CDR3 protein: CASSMGGRGYTF
V gene: TRBV27; CDR3 length: 13; D gene: TRBD1; clone size: .; J gene: TRBJ2-7; CDR3 DNA: TGTGCCAGCAGTTCAGGGACAGGGGACGAGCAGTACTTC; CDR3 protein: CASSSGTGDEQYF
V gene: TRBV6-4; CDR3 length: 13; D gene: .; clone size: few; J gene: TRBJ2-2; CDR3 DNA: TGTGCCAGCAGTGACATGGACACCGGGGAGCTGTTTTTT; CDR3 protein: CASSDMDTGELFF
V gene: TRBV5-8; CDR3 length: 18; D gene: TRBD2; clone size: .; J gene: TRBJ2-5; CDR3 DNA: TGTGCCAGCAGCCTGGCCCGCCTAGCGGGGGTCGGGCAAGAGACCCAGTACTTC; CDR3 protein: CASSLARLAGVGQETQYF
V gene: TRBV9; CDR3 length: 16; D gene: TRBD1; clone size: .; J gene: TRBJ1-1; CDR3 DNA: TGTGCCAGCAGCGTGGGTCTCGTACAGGGGGGCACTGAAGCTTTCTTT; CDR3 protein: CASSVGLVQGGTEAFF
V gene: TRBV19; CDR3 length: 13; D gene: .; clone size: .; J gene: TRBJ2-5; CDR3 DNA: TGTGCCAGTAGTATCGGGGTTGTAGCGACCCAGTACTTC; CDR3 protein: CASSIGVVATQYF
V gene: TRBV7-9; CDR3 length: 16; D gene: .; clone size: .; J gene: TRBJ2-7; CDR3 DNA: TGTGCCAGCAGCGGGCAAGCGGACAACCCCCTGGGGGAGCAGTACTTC; CDR3 protein: CASSGQADNPLGEQYF
V gene: TRBV7-9; CDR3 length: 17; D gene: TRBD1; clone size: .; J gene: TRBJ2-2; CDR3 DNA: TGTGCCAGCAGCTCTCTCCTCGGACAGGGGTACACCGGGGAGCTGTTTTTT; CDR3 protein: CASSSLLGQGYTGELFF
V gene: TRBV15; CDR3 length: 14; D gene: .; clone size: .; J gene: TRBJ1-2; CDR3 DNA: TGTGCCACCAGCAGATACACAGGGAACTATGGCTACACCTTC; CDR3 protein: CATSRYTGNYGYTF
V gene: TRBV7-9; CDR3 length: 14; D gene: .; clone size: .; J gene: TRBJ1-1; CDR3 DNA: TGTGCCAGCAGCACCTCAGTAGAGAACACTGAAGCTTTCTTT; CDR3 protein: CASSTSVENTEAFF
V gene: TRBV7-3; CDR3 length: 14; D gene: .; clone size: .; J gene: TRBJ2-1; CDR3 DNA: TGTGCCAGCAGCTCCGATAGCTCCTACAATGAGCAGTTCTTC; CDR3 protein: CASSSDSSYNEQFF
V gene: TRBV7-8; CDR3 length: 13; D gene: .; clone size: .; J gene: TRBJ2-6; CDR3 DNA: TGTGCCAGCAGCTTAGTAGGGGCCAACGTCCTGACTTTC; CDR3 protein: CASSLVGANVLTF
V gene: TRBV5-4; CDR3 length: 15; D gene: TRBD2; clone size: .; J gene: TRBJ2-1; CDR3 DNA: TGTGCCAGCAGCTTGAAGCGGGGGGCATCAGGGGAGCAGTTCTTC; CDR3 protein: CASSLKRGASGEQFF
V gene: TRBV11-3; CDR3 length: 15; D gene: TRBD1; clone size: medium-sized; J gene: TRBJ2-2; CDR3 DNA: TGTGCCAGCAGCTTCAGGACAGGGATCACCGGGGAGCTGTTTTTT; CDR3 protein: CASSFRTGITGELFF
V gene: TRBV25-1; CDR3 length: 15; D gene: .; clone size: .; J gene: TRBJ1-6; CDR3 DNA: TGTGCCAGCAGTGAATCCCAGGGGCGGTCCTCACCCCTCCACTTT; CDR3 protein: CASSESQGRSSPLHF
V gene: TRBV30; CDR3 length: 16; D gene: .; clone size: .; J gene: TRBJ2-1; CDR3 DNA: TGTGCCTGGAGTGGACTCAGGGTCAGCTCCTACAATGAGCAGTTCTTC; CDR3 protein: CAWSGLRVSSYNEQFF
V gene: TRBV4-3; CDR3 length: 13; D gene: .; clone size: .; J gene: TRBJ1-2; CDR3 DNA: TGCGCCAGCAGCCAAGATCCCCCGCAGGGCTACACCTTC; CDR3 protein: CASSQDPPQGYTF
V gene: TRBV28; CDR3 length: 14; D gene: .; clone size: .; J gene: TRBJ2-3; CDR3 DNA: TGTGCCAGCAGTCCCCGGATGATCCAGGATACGCAGTATTTT; CDR3 protein: CASSPRMIQDTQYF
V gene: TRBV5-1; CDR3 length: 13; D gene: TRBD1; clone size: .; J gene: TRBJ2-7; CDR3 DNA: TGCGCCAGCAACCCCCTAGGGGGCAACGAGCAGTACTTC; CDR3 protein: CASNPLGGNEQYF
V gene: TRBV9; CDR3 length: 13; D gene: .; clone size: .; J gene: TRBJ1-1; CDR3 DNA: TGTGCCAGCAGCGTAGGGGGGGAGGAAAAAGCTTTCTTT; CDR3 protein: CASSVGGEEKAFF
V gene: TRBV29-1; CDR3 length: 19; D gene: .; clone size: .; J gene: TRBJ2-1; CDR3 DNA: TGCAGCGTTGAAGATGTGGGGCTAGAACGGAGAGACAGCTACAATGAGCAGTTCTTC; CDR3 protein: CSVEDVGLERRDSYNEQFF
V gene: TRBV6-4; CDR3 length: 14; D gene: .; clone size: .; J gene: TRBJ2-7; CDR3 DNA: TGTGCCAGCAGTGAGACTTCCGGGGCCGGCGAGCAGTACTTC; CDR3 protein: CASSETSGAGEQYF
V gene: TRBV2; CDR3 length: 8; D gene: .; clone size: .; J gene: TRBJ1-1; CDR3 DNA: TGTGCCAGCAGTGAAGCTTTCTTT; CDR3 protein: CASSEAFF
V gene: TRBV7-9; CDR3 length: 18; D gene: .; clone size: .; J gene: TRBJ1-1; CDR3 DNA: TGTGCCAGCCCAAGGGGGGGGCCCCTTCACTACAGAAGGACTGAAGCTTTCTTT; CDR3 protein: CASPRGGPLHYRRTEAFF
V gene: TRBV6-1; CDR3 length: 16; D gene: .; clone size: .; J gene: TRBJ2-7; CDR3 DNA: TGTGCCAGCAGTGACCCCCCTAACAGGGTAATGTACGAGCAGTACTTC; CDR3 protein: CASSDPPNRVMYEQYF
V gene: TRBV27; CDR3 length: 16; D gene: TRBD1; clone size: .; J gene: TRBJ1-6; CDR3 DNA: TGTGCCAGCAGTCCCATAGCCGGGACAGGGGTGACACCCCTCCACTTT; CDR3 protein: CASSPIAGTGVTPLHF
V gene: TRBV21-1; CDR3 length: 18; D gene: .; clone size: once; J gene: TRBJ2-1; CDR3 DNA: TGTGCCGTCTCACGGAAGGGCGAGCGGGAGGATAACTACAATGAGCAGTTCTTC; CDR3 protein: CAVSRKGEREDNYNEQFF
V gene: TRBV7-9; CDR3 length: 16; D gene: TRBD2; clone size: .; J gene: TRBJ2-5; CDR3 DNA: TGTGCCAGCCAGGGACTAGCGGACCTGTACCAAGAGACCCAGTACTTC; CDR3 protein: CASQGLADLYQETQYF
V gene: TRBV5-1; CDR3 length: 13; D gene: TRBD2; clone size: once; J gene: TRBJ2-5; CDR3 DNA: TGCGCCAGCCGGGGGGGGGCTGGAGAGACCCAGTACTTC; CDR3 protein: CASRGGAGETQYF
V gene: TRBV11-3; CDR3 length: 15; D gene: .; clone size: .; J gene: TRBJ2-1; CDR3 DNA: TGTGCCAGCAGCTTAGGGGGGTTGGTAACCAATGAGCAGTTCTTC; CDR3 protein: CASSLGGLVTNEQFF